The TCR beta chain under discussion was sequenced for a study of cytomegalovirus exposure and HLA in healthy donors. For the study at large: There were 85 million or so unique TCRs (from HLA-typed donors) in an early data release.

As concerns this clone: Its cognate antigen is unknown.

Study-level results: Analyzed later, most CMV-associated TCR beta chains appeared HLA-restricted. The authors judged a highly shared variant cluster likely a sequencing artifact.

60 Vbeta and 13 Jbeta primers were used in PCR. Authors' analysis steps: Later, tens of millions of unique TCR beta chains were counted in an analysis, and roughly 11 million of them were shared. Libraries were prepared by immunoSEQ multiplex PCR; TCRdb keeps only in-frame clonotypes and omits some of them. The V and J calls and clone size were taken over from that table, and D and trimming were inferred from the DNA. The sample has 150,000 to 170,000 clones; approximately 72% are singletons. The clonotype was recovered from a man younger than 35 in good health and CMV-seronegative. Sequencing was done on a sample of PBMCs.

The CDR3 coding sequence is TGTGCCAGCAGGCCGGCCCCACTAACCGATACGCAGTATTTT. It codes for CASRPAPLTDTQYF. This rearrangement joins TRBV2 to TRBJ2-3; D remains unclear. This CDR3 has 14 residues. Germline values: CDR1 SNHLY, CDR2 FYNNEI. Deletions cut 6 bases from V and 6 bases from J, with 16 bases between.